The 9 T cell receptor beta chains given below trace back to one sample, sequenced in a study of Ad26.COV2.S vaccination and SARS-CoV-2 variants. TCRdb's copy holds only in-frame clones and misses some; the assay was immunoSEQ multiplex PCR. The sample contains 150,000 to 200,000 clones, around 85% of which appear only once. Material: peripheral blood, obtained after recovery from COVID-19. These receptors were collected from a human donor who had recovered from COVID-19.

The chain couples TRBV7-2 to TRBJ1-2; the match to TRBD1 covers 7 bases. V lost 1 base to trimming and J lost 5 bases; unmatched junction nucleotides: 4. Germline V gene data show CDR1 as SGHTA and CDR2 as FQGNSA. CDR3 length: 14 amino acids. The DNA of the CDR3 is TGTGCCAGCAGCTTAGAATCAGGGGGTTATGGCTACACCTTC. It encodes CASSLESGGYGYTF.

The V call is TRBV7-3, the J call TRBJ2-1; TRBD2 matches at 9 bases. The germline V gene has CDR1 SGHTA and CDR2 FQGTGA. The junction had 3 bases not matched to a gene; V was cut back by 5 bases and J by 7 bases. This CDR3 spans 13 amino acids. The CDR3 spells CASSSGGLNEQFF. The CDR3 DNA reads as TGTGCCAGCAGCAGCGGGGGGCTGAATGAGCAGTTCTTC.

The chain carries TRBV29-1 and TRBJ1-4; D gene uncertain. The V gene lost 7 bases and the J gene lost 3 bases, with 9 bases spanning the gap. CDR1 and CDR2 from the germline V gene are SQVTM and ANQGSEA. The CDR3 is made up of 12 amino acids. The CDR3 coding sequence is TGCAGCGGGTCCAGTCCTAATGAAAAACTGTTTTTT. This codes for CSGSSPNEKLFF.

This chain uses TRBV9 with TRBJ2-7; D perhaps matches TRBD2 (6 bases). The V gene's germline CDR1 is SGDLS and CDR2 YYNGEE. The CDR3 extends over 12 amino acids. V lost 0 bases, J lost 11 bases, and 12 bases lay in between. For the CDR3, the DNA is TGTGCCAGCAGCGTAGCTGGTGGGGAGGAGTACTTC. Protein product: CASSVAGGEEYF. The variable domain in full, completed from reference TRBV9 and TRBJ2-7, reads DSGVTQTPKHLITATGQRVTLRCSPRSGDLSVYWYQQSLDQGLQFLIQYYNGEERAKGNILERFSAQQFPDLHSELNLSSLELGDSALYFCASSVAGGEEYFGPGTRLTVT.

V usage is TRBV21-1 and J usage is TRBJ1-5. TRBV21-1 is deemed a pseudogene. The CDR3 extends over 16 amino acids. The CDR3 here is CASSKVGRGMWQPQHF. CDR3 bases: TGTGCCAGCAGCAAAGTGGGGAGGGGGATGTGGCAGCCCCAGCATTTT.

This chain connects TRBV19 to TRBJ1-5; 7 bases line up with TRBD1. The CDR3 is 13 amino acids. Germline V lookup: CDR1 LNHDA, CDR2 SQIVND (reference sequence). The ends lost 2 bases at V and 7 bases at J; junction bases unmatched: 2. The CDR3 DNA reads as TGTGCCAGTAGTATAAGAGGGGGCCAGCCCCAGCATTTT. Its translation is CASSIRGGQPQHF.

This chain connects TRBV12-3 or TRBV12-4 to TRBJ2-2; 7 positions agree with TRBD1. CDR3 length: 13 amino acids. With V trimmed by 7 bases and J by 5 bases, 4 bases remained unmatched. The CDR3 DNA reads TGTGCCAGCAATCTACAGGGGACCGGGGAGCTGTTTTTT. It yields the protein CASNLQGTGELFF.

The CDR3 region is CASRTSPGGEQYF. CDR3 nucleotide sequence: TGCGCCAGCCGGACTAGCCCCGGAGGAGAGCAGTACTTC. This chain links TRBV5-1 with TRBJ2-7; 8 bases match TRBD2. Germline lookup yields CDR1 SGHRS and CDR2 YFSETQ. Trimming removed 7 bases from V and 7 bases from J; junction bases left unmatched: 10. The CDR3 totals 13 residues.

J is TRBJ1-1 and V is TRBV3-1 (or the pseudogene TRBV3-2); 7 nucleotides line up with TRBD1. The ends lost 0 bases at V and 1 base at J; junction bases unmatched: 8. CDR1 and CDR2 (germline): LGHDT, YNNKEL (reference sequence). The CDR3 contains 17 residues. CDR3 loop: CASSQDRLTGRNTEAFF. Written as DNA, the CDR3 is TGTGCCAGCAGCCAAGATCGGCTGACAGGGAGGAACACTGAAGCTTTCTTT.